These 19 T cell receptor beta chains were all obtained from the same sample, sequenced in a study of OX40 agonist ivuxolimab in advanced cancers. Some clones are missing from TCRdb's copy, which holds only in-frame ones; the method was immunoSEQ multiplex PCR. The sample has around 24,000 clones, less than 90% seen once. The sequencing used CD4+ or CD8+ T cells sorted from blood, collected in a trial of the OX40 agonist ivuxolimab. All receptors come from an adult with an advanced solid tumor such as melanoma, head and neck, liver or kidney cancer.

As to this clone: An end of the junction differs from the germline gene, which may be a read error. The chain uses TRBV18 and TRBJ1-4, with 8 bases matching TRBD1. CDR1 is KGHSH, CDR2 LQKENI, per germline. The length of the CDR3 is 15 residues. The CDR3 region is CASSKPTGVDDKLFF. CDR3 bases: TGTGCCAGCTCAAAGCCGACAGGGGTAGATGACAAACTGTTTTTT.

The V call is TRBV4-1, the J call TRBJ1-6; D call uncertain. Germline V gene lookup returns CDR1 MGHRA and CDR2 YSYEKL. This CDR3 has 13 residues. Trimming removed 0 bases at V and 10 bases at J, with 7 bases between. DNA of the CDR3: TGCGCCAGCAGCCAAGATTTGGAGTCACCCCTCCACTTT. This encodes CASSQDLESPLHF.

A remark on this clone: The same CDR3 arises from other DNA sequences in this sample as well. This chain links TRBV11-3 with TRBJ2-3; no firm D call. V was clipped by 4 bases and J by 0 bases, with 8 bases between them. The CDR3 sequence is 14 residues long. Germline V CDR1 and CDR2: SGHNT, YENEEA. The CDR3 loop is CASSSGRSTDTQYF. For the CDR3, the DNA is TGTGCCAGCAGCTCCGGACGTAGCACAGATACGCAGTATTTT.

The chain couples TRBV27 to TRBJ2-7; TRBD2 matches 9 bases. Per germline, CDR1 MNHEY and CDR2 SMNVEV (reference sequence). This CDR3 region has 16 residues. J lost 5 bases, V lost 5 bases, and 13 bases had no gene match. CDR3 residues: CASSLLSGRPAHEQYF. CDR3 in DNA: TGTGCCAGCAGTCTCCTCAGCGGGAGGCCGGCCCACGAGCAGTACTTC.

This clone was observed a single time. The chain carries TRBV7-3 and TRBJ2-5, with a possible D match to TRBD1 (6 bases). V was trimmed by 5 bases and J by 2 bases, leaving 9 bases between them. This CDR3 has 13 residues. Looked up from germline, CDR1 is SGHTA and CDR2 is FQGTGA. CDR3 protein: CASSPGTQETQYF. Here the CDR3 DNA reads TGTGCCAGCAGCCCTGGGACACAAGAGACCCAGTACTTC. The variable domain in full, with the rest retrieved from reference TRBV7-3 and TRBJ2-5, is GAGVSQTPSNKVTEKGKYVELRCDPISGHTALYWYRQSLGQGPEFLIYFQGTGAADDSGLPNDRFFAVRPEGSVSTLKIQRTERGDSAVYLCASSPGTQETQYFGPGTRLLVL.

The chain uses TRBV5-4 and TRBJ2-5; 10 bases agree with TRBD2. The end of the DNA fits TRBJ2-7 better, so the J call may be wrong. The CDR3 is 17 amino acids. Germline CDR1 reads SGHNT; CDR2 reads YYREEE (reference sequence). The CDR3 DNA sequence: TGTGCCAGCAGCTTGGAGGCGAGCGGGAGGGCCACGTACGAGCAGTACTTC. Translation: CASSLEASGRATYEQYF.

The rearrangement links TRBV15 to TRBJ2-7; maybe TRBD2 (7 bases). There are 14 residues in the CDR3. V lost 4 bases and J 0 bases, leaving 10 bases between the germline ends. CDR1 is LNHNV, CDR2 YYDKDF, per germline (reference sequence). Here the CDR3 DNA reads TGTGCCACCAGCAAGGGGGGGGTCTCCTACGAGCAGTACTTC. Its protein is CATSKGGVSYEQYF.

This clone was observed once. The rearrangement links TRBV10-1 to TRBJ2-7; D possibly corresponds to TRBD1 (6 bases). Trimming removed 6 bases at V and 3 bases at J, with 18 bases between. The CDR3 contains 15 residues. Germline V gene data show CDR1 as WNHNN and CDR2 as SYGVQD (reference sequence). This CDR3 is CASSDSGRGDYEQYF. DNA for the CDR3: TGCGCCAGCAGCGATTCGGGCAGGGGAGACTACGAGCAGTACTTC.

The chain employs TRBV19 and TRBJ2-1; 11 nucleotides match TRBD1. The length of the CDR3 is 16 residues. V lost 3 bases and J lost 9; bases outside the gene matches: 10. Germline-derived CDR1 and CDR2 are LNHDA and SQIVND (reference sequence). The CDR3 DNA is TGTGCCAGTAGTATGGGCGGGACAGGGGGAGGGATTGAGCAGTTCTTC. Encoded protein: CASSMGGTGGGIEQFF. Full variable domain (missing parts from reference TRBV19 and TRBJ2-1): DGGITQSPKYLFRKEGQNVTLSCEQNLNHDAMYWYRQDPGQGLRLIYYSQIVNDFQKGDIAEGYSVSREKKESFPLTVTSAQKNPTAFYLCASSMGGTGGGIEQFFGPGTRLTVL.

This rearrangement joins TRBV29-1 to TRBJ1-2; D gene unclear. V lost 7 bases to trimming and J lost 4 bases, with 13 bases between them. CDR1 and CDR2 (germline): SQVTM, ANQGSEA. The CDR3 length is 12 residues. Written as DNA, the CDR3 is TGCAGCGCGGGGTCCATCCTCTATGGCTACACCTTC. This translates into CSAGSILYGYTF.

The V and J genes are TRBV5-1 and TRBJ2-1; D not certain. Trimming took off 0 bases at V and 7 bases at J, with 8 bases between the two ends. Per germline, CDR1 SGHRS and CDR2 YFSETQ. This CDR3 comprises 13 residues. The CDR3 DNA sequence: TGCGCCAGCAGCTTGGAGGGATGGAATGAGCAGTTCTTC. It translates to CASSLEGWNEQFF.

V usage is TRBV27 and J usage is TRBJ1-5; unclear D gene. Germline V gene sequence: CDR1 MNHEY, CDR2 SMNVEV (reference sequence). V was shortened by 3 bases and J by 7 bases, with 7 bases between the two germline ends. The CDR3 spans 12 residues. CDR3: CASSFHGQPQHF. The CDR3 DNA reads TGTGCCAGCAGTTTTCATGGGCAGCCCCAGCATTTT.

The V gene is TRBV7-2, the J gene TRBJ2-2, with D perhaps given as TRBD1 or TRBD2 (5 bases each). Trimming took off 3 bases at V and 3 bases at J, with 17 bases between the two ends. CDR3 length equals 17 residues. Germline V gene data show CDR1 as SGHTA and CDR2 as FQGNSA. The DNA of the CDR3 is TGTGCCAGCAGCTTCAGCCTGAAGGGGAGCGACACCGGGGAGCTGTTTTTT. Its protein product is CASSFSLKGSDTGELFF.

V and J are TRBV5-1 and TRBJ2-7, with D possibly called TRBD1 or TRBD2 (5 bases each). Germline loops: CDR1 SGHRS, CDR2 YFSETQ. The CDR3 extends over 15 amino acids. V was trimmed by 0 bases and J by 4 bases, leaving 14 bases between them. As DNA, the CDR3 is TGCGCCAGCAGCTTGGAAGAGGGGTCAAGGTACGAGCAGTACTTC. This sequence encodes CASSLEEGSRYEQYF.

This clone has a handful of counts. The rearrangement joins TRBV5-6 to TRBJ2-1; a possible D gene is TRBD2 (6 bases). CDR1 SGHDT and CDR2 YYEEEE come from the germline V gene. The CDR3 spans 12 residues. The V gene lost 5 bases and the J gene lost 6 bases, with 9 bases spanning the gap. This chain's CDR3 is CASRGLSNEQFF. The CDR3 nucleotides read TGTGCCAGCAGAGGACTAAGCAATGAGCAGTTCTTC.

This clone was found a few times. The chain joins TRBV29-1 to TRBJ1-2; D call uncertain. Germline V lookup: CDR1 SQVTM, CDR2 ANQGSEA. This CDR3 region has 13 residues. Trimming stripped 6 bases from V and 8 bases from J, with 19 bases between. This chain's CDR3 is CSVQRTRNFGYTF. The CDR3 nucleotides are TGCAGCGTCCAACGCACCAGAAATTTCGGCTACACCTTC.

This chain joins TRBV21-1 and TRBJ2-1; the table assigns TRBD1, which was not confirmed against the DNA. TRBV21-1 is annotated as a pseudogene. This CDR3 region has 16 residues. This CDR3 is CASSANTGHRYNEQFF. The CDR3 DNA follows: TGTGCCAGCAGCGCCAATACGGGACACCGATACAATGAGCAGTTCTTC.

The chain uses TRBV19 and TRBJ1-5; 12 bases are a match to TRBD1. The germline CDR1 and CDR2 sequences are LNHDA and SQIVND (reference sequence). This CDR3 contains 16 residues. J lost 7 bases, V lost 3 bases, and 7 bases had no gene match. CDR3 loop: CASSIPGQGARQPQHF. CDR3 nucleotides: TGTGCCAGTAGTATCCCGGGACAGGGGGCTAGGCAGCCCCAGCATTTT.

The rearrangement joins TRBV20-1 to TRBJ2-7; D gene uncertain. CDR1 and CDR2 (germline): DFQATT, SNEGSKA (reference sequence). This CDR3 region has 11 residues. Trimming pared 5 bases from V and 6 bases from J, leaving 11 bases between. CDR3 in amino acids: CSAQVVGEQYF. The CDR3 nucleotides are TGCAGTGCTCAGGTGGTTGGCGAGCAGTACTTC.